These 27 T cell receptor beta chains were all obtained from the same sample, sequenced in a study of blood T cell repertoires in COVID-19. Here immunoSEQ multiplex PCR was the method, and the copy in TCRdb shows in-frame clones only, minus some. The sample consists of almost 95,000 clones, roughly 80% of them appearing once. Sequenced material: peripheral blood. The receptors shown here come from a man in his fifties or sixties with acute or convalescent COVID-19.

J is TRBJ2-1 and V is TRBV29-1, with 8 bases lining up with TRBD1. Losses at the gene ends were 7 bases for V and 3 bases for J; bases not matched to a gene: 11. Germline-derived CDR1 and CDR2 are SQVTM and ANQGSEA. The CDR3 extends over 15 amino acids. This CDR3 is CSGLLRTGNYNEQFF. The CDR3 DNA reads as TGCAGCGGACTATTGCGGACAGGGAACTACAATGAGCAGTTCTTC.

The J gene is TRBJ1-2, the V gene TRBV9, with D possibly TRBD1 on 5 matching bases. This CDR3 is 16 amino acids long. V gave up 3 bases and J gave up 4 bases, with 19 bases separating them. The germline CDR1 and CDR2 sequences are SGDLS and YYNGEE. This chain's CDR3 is CASSADPQGWSYGYTF. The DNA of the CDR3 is TGTGCCAGCAGCGCAGATCCCCAGGGATGGAGCTATGGCTACACCTTC.

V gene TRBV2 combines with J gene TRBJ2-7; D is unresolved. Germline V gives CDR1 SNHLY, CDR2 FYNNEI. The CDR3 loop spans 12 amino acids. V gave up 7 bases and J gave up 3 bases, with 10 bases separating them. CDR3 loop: CASTRRSYEQYF. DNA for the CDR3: TGTGCCAGCACTAGGCGTAGCTACGAGCAGTACTTC.

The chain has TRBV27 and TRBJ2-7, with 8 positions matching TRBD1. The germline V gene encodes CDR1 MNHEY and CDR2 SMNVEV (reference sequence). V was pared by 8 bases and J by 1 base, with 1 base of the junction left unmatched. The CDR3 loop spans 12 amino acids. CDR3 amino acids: CASGTGSYEQYF. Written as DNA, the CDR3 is TGTGCCAGCGGGACAGGATCCTACGAGCAGTACTTC.

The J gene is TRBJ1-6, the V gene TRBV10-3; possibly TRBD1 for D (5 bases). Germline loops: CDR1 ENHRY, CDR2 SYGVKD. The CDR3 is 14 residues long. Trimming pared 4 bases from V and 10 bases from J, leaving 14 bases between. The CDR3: CAISVSGGTSPLHF. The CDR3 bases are TGTGCCATCAGTGTTAGCGGGGGGACCTCACCCCTCCACTTT.

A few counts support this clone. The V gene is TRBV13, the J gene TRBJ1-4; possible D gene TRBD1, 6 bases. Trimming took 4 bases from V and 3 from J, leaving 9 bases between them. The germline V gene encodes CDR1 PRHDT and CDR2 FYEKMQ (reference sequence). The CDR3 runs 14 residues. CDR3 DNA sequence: TGTGCCAGCAGCTCAGGACAGTCTAATGAAAAACTGTTTTTT. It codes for CASSSGQSNEKLFF.

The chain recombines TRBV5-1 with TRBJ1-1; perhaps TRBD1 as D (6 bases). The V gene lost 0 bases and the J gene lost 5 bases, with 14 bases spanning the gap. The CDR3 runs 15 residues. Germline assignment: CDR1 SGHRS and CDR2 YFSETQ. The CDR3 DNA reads TGCGCCAGCAGCTTGGACGCAGGGGCGCTAACTGAAGCTTTCTTT. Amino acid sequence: CASSLDAGALTEAFF.

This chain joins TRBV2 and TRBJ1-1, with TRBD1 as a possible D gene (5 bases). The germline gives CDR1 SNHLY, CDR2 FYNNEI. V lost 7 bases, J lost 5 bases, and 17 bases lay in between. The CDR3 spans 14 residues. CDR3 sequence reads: CASTKNDQGTEAFF. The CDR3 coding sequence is TGTGCCAGCACCAAAAATGACCAGGGTACTGAAGCTTTCTTT.

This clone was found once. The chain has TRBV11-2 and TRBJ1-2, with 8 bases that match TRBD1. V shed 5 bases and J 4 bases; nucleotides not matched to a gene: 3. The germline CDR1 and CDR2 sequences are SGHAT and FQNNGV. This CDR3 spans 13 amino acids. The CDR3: CASSPDRGYGYTF. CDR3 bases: TGTGCCAGCAGCCCCGACAGGGGCTATGGCTACACCTTC.

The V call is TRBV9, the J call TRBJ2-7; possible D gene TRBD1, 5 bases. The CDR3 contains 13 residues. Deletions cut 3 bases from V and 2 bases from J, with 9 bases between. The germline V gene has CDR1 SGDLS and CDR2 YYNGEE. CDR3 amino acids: CASSGDRPYEQYF. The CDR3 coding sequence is TGTGCCAGCAGCGGCGACAGACCCTACGAGCAGTACTTC. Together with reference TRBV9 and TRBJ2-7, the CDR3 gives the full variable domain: DSGVTQTPKHLITATGQRVTLRCSPRSGDLSVYWYQQSLDQGLQFLIQYYNGEERAKGNILERFSAQQFPDLHSELNLSSLELGDSALYFCASSGDRPYEQYFGPGTRLTVT.

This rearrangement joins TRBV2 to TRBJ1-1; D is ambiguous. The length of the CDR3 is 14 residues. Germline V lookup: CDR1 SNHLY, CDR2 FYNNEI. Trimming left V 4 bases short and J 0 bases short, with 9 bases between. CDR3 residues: CASSVAGMNTEAFF. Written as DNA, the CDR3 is TGTGCCAGCAGTGTCGCAGGCATGAACACTGAAGCTTTCTTT. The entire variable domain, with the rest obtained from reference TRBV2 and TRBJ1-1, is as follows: EPEVTQTPSHQVTQMGQEVILRCVPISNHLYFYWYRQILGQKVEFLVSFYNNEISEKSEIFDDQFSVERPDGSNFTLKIRSTKLEDSAMYFCASSVAGMNTEAFFGQGTRLTVV.

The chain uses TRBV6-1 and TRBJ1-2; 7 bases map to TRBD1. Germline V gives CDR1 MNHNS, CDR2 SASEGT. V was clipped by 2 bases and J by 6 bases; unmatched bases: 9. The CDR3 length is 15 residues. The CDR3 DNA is TGTGCCAGCAGTGAACCGACAGGGTTGTACCATGGCTACACCTTC. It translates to CASSEPTGLYHGYTF.

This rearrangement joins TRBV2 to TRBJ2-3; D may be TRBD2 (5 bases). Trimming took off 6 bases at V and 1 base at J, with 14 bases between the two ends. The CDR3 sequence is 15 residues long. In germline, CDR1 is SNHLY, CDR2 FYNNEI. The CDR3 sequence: CASSLGGSGTDTQYF. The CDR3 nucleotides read TGTGCCAGCAGCCTGGGCGGGTCCGGCACAGATACGCAGTATTTT.

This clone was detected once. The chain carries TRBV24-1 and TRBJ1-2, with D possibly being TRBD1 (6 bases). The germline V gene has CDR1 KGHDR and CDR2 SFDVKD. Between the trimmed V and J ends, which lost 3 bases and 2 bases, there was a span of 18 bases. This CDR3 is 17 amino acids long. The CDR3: CATSDPRKTGGNYGYTF. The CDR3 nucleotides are TGTGCCACCAGTGATCCGCGAAAGACAGGCGGAAACTATGGCTACACCTTC.

The CDR3 protein is CASSPRDSYEQYF. The CDR3 coding sequence is TGTGCCAGCAGTCCCCGGGACTCCTACGAGCAGTACTTC. The chain has TRBV2 and TRBJ2-7; TRBD2 is a possible D gene (5 bases). V gave up 5 bases and J gave up 0 bases, with 8 bases separating them. Germline CDR1 reads SNHLY; CDR2 reads FYNNEI. The CDR3 contains 13 residues. Full variable domain (rest looked up from reference TRBV2 and TRBJ2-7): EPEVTQTPSHQVTQMGQEVILRCVPISNHLYFYWYRQILGQKVEFLVSFYNNEISEKSEIFDDQFSVERPDGSNFTLKIRSTKLEDSAMYFCASSPRDSYEQYFGPGTRLTVT.

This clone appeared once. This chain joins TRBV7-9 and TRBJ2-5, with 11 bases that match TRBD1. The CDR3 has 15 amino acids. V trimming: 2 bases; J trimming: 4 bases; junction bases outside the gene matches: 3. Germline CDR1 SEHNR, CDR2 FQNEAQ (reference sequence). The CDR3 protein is CASSLPGTGGETQYF. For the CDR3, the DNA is TGTGCCAGCAGCTTACCGGGGACAGGGGGAGAGACCCAGTACTTC.

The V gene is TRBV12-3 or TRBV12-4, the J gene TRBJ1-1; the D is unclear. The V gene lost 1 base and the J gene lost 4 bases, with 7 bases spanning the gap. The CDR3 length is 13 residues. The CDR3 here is CASSLDLSTEAFF. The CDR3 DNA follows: TGTGCCAGCAGTTTAGATCTGAGCACTGAAGCTTTCTTT.

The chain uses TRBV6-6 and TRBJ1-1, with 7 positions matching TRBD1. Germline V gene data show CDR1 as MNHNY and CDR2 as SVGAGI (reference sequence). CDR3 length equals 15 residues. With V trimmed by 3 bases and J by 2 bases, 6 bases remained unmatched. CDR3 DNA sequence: TGTGCCAGCAGTTATACCGGGACAGTAAACACTGAAGCTTTCTTT. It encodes CASSYTGTVNTEAFF.

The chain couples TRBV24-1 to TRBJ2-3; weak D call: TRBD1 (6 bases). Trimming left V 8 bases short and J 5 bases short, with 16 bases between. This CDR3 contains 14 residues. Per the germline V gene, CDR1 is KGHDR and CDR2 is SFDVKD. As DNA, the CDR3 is TGTGCCACCATGGGGGCACGGTTTGAAGATACGCAGTATTTT. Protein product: CATMGARFEDTQYF.

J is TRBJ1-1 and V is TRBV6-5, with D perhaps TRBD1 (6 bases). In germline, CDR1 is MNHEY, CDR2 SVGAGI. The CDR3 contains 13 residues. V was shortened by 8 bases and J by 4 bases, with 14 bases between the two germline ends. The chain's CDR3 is CASDAGAGTEAFF. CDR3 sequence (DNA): TGTGCCAGCGACGCAGGGGCGGGCACTGAAGCTTTCTTT.

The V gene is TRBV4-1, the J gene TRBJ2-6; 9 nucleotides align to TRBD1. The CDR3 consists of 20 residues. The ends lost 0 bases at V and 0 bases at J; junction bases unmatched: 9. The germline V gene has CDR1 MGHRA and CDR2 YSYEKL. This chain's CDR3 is CASSQERGTGWLSGANVLTF. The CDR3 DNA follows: TGCGCCAGCAGCCAAGAAAGGGGGACAGGGTGGCTCTCTGGGGCCAACGTCCTGACTTTC.

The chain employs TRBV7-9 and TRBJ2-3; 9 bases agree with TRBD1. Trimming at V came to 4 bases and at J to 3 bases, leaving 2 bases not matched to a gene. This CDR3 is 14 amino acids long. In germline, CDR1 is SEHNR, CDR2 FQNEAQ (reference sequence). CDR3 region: CASSSDRGTDTQYF. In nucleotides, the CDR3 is TGTGCCAGCAGCTCGGACAGGGGAACAGATACGCAGTATTTT.

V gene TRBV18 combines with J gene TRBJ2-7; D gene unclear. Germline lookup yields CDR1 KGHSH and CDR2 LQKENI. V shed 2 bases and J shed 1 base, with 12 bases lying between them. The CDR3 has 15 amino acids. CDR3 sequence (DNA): TGTGCCAGCTCACCAACCGACACTGCATCCTACGAGCAGTACTTC. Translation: CASSPTDTASYEQYF.

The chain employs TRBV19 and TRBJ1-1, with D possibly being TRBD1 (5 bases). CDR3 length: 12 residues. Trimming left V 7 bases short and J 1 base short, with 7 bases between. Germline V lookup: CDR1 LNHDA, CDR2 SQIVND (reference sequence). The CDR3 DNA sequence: TGTGCCAGTATCACAGGGAACACTGAAGCTTTCTTT. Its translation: CASITGNTEAFF.

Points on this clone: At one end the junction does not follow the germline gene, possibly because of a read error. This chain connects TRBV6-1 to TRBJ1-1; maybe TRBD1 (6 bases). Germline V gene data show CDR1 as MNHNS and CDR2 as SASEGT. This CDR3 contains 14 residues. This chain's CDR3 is CASREVQGWTEAFF. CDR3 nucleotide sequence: TGTGCCAGCAGGGAAGTACAGGGTTGGACTGAAGCTTTCTTT.

The DNA for the CDR3 is TGCAGCGTTGAATCTGGAGGGGCCGAGCAGTACTTC. Translating it yields CSVESGGAEQYF. The chain has TRBV29-1 and TRBJ2-7; D might be TRBD2 (6 bases). CDR1 is SQVTM and CDR2 is ANQGSEA in the germline V gene. Trimming pared 2 bases from V and 6 bases from J, leaving 11 bases between. The CDR3 has 12 residues.

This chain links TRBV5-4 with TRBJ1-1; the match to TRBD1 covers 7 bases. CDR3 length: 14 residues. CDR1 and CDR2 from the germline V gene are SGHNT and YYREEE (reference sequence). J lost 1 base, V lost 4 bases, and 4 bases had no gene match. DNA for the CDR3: TGTGCCAGCAGCAAAGGACAGGCGAACACTGAAGCTTTCTTT. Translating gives CASSKGQANTEAFF.